The entry below describes one TCR beta chain. The V end lost 1 base, the J end lost 1 base, and 8 bases lay between the germline ends. The CDR3 runs 14 residues. In germline, CDR1 is LGHNA, CDR2 YNFKEQ. This record belongs to a study of T cell changes during pregnancy in multiple sclerosis. TCRdb's table, derived via immunoSEQ multiplex PCR, lists solely in-frame clones and lacks some. The sample holds tens of thousands of clones, 92% seen once. The starting material was CD8+ T cells from peripheral blood mononuclear cells, obtained in the third trimester of pregnancy. The receptor was derived from a female donor in good health, enrolled as a control in a pregnancy study. The chain joins TRBV4-2 to TRBJ2-7; the D is unclear. The CDR3 coding sequence is TGTGCCAGCAGCCAAGTGGCCGGGTCCTACGAGCAGTACTTC. This codes for CASSQVAGSYEQYF.